A single sample is the source of the 24 T cell receptor beta chains below, sequenced in a study of regulatory T cells in long-lasting Graves disease (dated by TCRdb to 2020 to 2023). What this sample's time point label stands for: newly diagnosed GD, antithyroid drugs for less than 3 months. For both TCR sequencing and RNA sequencing, RNA was extracted from PBMCs in TRIzol. Libraries were made using multiplex PCR. Sequencing used an Illumina HiSeq 4000. TCR beta libraries were built with iRepertoire HTBI primers and Arm-PCR amplification of CDR3 regions. TCRdb itself trimmed the public reads at Q25 with fastp, ran MiXCR and retained productive beta chains. One record per CDR3 amino acid sequence lists the most common genes and DNA. For this sample the table gives hundreds of thousands of distinct CDR3 sequences, of which roughly 15% were detected only once. Of the sample, around 19% falls within the top ten clones.

The same sample was also studied in work on T cells in Graves' hyperthyroidism and ophthalmopathy.

The sequences come from peripheral blood mononuclear cells (PBMCs), collected at new diagnosis, from a patient treated with antithyroid drugs. Receptor source: a woman in her 30s with Graves disease. Donor details come from another sample of the same person, matched by shared clones.

This clonotype was observed many times. This rearrangement joins TRBV7-8 to TRBJ2-5, with D hard to call. The CDR3 is 14 amino acids. Per the germline V gene, CDR1 is SGHVS and CDR2 is FQNEAQ. V lost 0 bases and J 4 bases, leaving 9 bases between the germline ends. CDR3 DNA sequence: TGTGCCAGCAGCTTAGCGCCTTGGGGAGAGACCCAGTACTTC. It is translated as CASSLAPWGETQYF.

This chain links TRBV6-5 with TRBJ1-1; D unclear. This CDR3 is built from 14 residues. V lost 0 bases and J lost 3, with 8 bases in between. Germline assignment: CDR1 MNHEY and CDR2 SVGAGI. The chain's CDR3 is CASSYSTSYTEAFF. The CDR3, as DNA: TGTGCCAGCAGTTACTCGACATCTTACACTGAAGCTTTCTTT.

This clonotype was observed a few times. The gene calls are TRBV7-6 and TRBJ2-1; D remains ambiguous. The CDR3 runs 15 residues. V was clipped by 2 bases and J by 0 bases, with 8 bases between them. Germline CDR1 and CDR2: SGHVS and FNYEAQ. The CDR3 DNA reads TGTGCCAGCAGCTTACTAACAGTCTCCTACAATGAGCAGTTCTTC. It translates to CASSLLTVSYNEQFF.

This clonotype was detected ten times or more. The chain combines TRBV7-2 with TRBJ1-1, with TRBD1 matching over 8 bases. V lost 3 bases, J lost 1 base, and 7 bases stayed unmatched. The germline V gene has CDR1 SGHTA and CDR2 FQGNSA. The CDR3 is 16 residues long. The CDR3 DNA reads as TGTGCCAGCAGCTTGGCAGGGGGCCCCTGGAACACTGAAGCTTTCTTT. This encodes CASSLAGGPWNTEAFF.

This clonotype showed up many times. The V and J genes are TRBV10-2 and TRBJ1-2; 7 positions match TRBD1. The CDR3 runs 13 residues. Germline-derived CDR1 and CDR2 are WSHSY and SAAADI. With V trimmed by 6 bases and J by 3 bases, 4 bases remained unmatched. The CDR3, as DNA: TGCGCCAGCAGCGGACAGGTTGACTATGGCTACACCTTC. Protein product: CASSGQVDYGYTF.

This clonotype was counted many times. The chain employs TRBV28 and TRBJ2-7; D might be TRBD1 (6 bases). Per the germline V gene, CDR1 is MDHEN and CDR2 is SYDVKM. Deletions cut 4 bases from V and 0 bases from J, with 16 bases between. The CDR3 covers 16 residues. CDR3 in amino acids: CASSSMSTGSSYEQYF. CDR3 sequence (DNA): TGTGCCAGCAGTTCAATGTCTACAGGGTCCTCCTACGAGCAGTACTTC.

Worth noting for this clonotype: The junction differs from germline at one of its ends, possibly a read error. J is TRBJ2-7 and V is TRBV18; 7 bases are a match to TRBD2. CDR1 KGHSH and CDR2 LQKENI come from the germline V gene. The CDR3 is made up of 15 amino acids. CDR3 sequence (DNA): TGTGCCGGCTCACCGAGTGGCGGGAGCGGAGCCGAGCAGTACTTC. Its protein is CAGSPSGGSGAEQYF. Complete variable domain (other parts from reference TRBV18 and TRBJ2-7): NAGVMQNPRHLVRRRGQEARLRCSPMKGHSHVYWYRQLPEEGLKFMVYLQKENIIDESGMPKERFSAEFPKEGPSILRIQQVVRGDSAAYFCAGSPSGGSGAEQYFGPGTRLTVT.

The genes are TRBV9 and TRBJ2-2, with 7 bases identical to TRBD1. The V and J ends lost 0 bases and 0 bases, in that order; junction bases with no gene match: 5. CDR3 length: 17 residues. Germline CDR1 SGDLS, CDR2 YYNGEE. The CDR3, as DNA: TGTGCCAGCAGCGTAGCGGACAGGCCAACGAACACCGGGGAGCTGTTTTTT. It specifies CASSVADRPTNTGELFF.

This clonotype was seen many times. V usage is TRBV12-3 or TRBV12-4 and J usage is TRBJ2-7; possibly TRBD1 for D (6 bases). The CDR3 sequence is 15 residues long. Trimming left V 6 bases short and J 1 base short, with 16 bases between. The CDR3 here is CASSPRGQGSYEQYF. The CDR3 DNA is TGTGCCAGCAGCCCCAGAGGTCAGGGGTCCTACGAGCAGTACTTC.

This clonotype was detected only a few times. The chain employs TRBV28 and TRBJ1-5; 8 bases align to TRBD1. CDR3 size: 13 residues. Germline CDR1 and CDR2: MDHEN and SYDVKM. Losses at the gene ends were 5 bases for V and 7 bases for J; bases not matched to a gene: 4. CDR3 protein: CASSAGGRQPQHF. CDR3 bases: TGTGCCAGCAGTGCAGGGGGCCGGCAGCCCCAGCATTTT.

There are many counts of this clonotype. The J gene is TRBJ2-1, the V gene TRBV20-1; weak D call: TRBD2 (6 bases). Germline V gene sequence: CDR1 DFQATT, CDR2 SNEGSKA (reference sequence). The CDR3 covers 13 residues. Trimming cost V 8 bases and J 0 bases, with 11 bases left between them. CDR3 loop: CSIGGGSYNEQFF. CDR3 sequence (DNA): TGCAGTATTGGGGGAGGCTCCTACAATGAGCAGTTCTTC.

This clonotype occurred a few times. The CDR3 protein is CASSYKWGNYEQYF. Here the CDR3 DNA reads TGTGCCAGCAGTTACAAATGGGGGAACTACGAGCAGTACTTC. The rearrangement joins TRBV6-2 or TRBV6-3 to TRBJ2-7; D is possibly TRBD1 or TRBD2 (5 bases each). The CDR3 length is 14 residues. V shed 2 bases and J shed 3 bases, with 11 bases lying between them. Germline V gene sequence: CDR1 MNHEY, CDR2 SVGEGT.

In this sample, this clonotype turned up many times. This sequence joins TRBV20-1 and TRBJ1-2; 7 bases line up with TRBD1. The germline CDR1 and CDR2 sequences are DFQATT and SNEGSKA (reference sequence). Trimming at V came to 1 base and at J to 4 bases, leaving 3 bases not matched to a gene. The CDR3 contains 13 residues. CDR3 sequence: CSARATGPYGYTF. For the CDR3, the DNA is TGCAGTGCTAGAGCGACAGGGCCCTATGGCTACACCTTC.

The sample holds a few counts of this clonotype. J is TRBJ2-2 and V is TRBV3-1; 8 nucleotides match TRBD2. CDR3 length equals 16 residues. Per the germline V gene, CDR1 is LGHDT and CDR2 is YNNKEL (reference sequence). V shed 6 bases, J shed 4 bases, and the junction held 10 bases outside the gene matches. The CDR3 DNA sequence: TGTGCCAGCAGTAGCCGCGGGAGGCGTAGCACCGGGGAGCTGTTTTTT. This sequence encodes CASSSRGRRSTGELFF.

About this clonotype: A much larger clone lies one base from this, so it may be a read error. This chain links TRBV5-1 with TRBJ2-1; D call uncertain. TRBJ2-3 explains the end of the DNA better; the J call may be wrong. CDR3 length: 13 amino acids. Germline V CDR1 and CDR2: SGHRS, YFSETQ. In DNA form, the CDR3 reads TGCGCCGGCAGCCCTTACGGCGCAGATACGCAGTATTTT. This codes for CAGSPYGADTQYF.

The chain combines TRBV28 with TRBJ2-7, with TRBD2 matching 8 bases. With V trimmed by 4 bases and J by 3 bases, 23 bases remained unmatched. The germline V gene has CDR1 MDHEN and CDR2 SYDVKM. The CDR3 spans 20 residues. In DNA form, the CDR3 reads TGTGCCAGCAGTTCTACTCGCGGTAGCGGGATATCGACCCCCCTCTACGAGCAGTACTTC. Protein: CASSSTRGSGISTPLYEQYF.

This clonotype was seen repeatedly, ten times or more. V is TRBV2 and J is TRBJ1-4, with D possibly being TRBD1 (5 bases). The CDR3 is 15 amino acids. Germline V gene lookup returns CDR1 SNHLY and CDR2 FYNNEI. The V gene lost 7 bases and the J gene lost 3 bases, with 15 bases spanning the gap. As DNA, the CDR3 is TGTGCCAGCACTCACCTGGGGGAACCTAATGAAAAACTGTTTTTT. This translates into CASTHLGEPNEKLFF.

Ten or more counts support this clonotype. This rearrangement joins TRBV11-2 to TRBJ2-3, with D tentatively TRBD1 or TRBD2 (5 bases each). Per germline, CDR1 SGHAT and CDR2 FQNNGV. This CDR3 has 16 residues. Trimming left V 1 base short and J 1 base short, with 12 bases between. CDR3 DNA: TGTGCCAGCAGCTTAGTTCGGGGCCGTGGCACAGATACGCAGTATTTT. Protein product: CASSLVRGRGTDTQYF.

This clonotype has only a few counts. The chain combines TRBV6-2 or TRBV6-3 with TRBJ2-3, with D hard to call. CDR3 length equals 14 residues. With 9 bases removed from V and 5 bases from J, the gap between germline ends came to 18 bases. Looked up from germline, CDR1 is MNHEY and CDR2 is SVGEGT. The CDR3 protein is CASTVSGLKDTQYF. The CDR3 DNA reads TGTGCCAGTACCGTTTCCGGGCTCAAAGATACGCAGTATTTT.

Turning to this clonotype: This clone may be a read error of a much larger clone one base away. The chain employs TRBV20-1 and TRBJ2-5; TRBD2 matches 11 bases. The J segment lost 9 bases and the V segment lost 5 bases, leaving 17 bases of the junction unmatched. CDR1 is DFQATT, CDR2 SNEGSKA, per germline (reference sequence). This CDR3 comprises 16 residues. The CDR3 is CSAAQVAGGPYEAQYF. The CDR3 DNA reads TGCAGTGCTGCCCAGGTAGCGGGAGGGCCTTATGAGGCCCAGTACTTC.

This chain uses TRBV28 with TRBJ2-6; D is undetermined. V lost 4 bases and J lost 0, with 10 bases in between. This CDR3 spans 16 amino acids. Per germline, CDR1 MDHEN and CDR2 SYDVKM. The CDR3 coding sequence is TGTGCCAGCAGTTCCCCTTTGCCCTCTGGGGCCAACGTCCTGACTTTC. Its translation is CASSSPLPSGANVLTF.

This clonotype came up once. V and J are TRBV5-1 and TRBJ2-7, with 10 bases that match TRBD1. The CDR3 runs 15 residues. Unmatched junction bases numbered 8, after V lost 4 bases and J lost 4 bases. Germline lookup yields CDR1 SGHRS and CDR2 YFSETQ. The CDR3 sequence: CASSQDGTGVYEQYF. The DNA of the CDR3 is TGCGCCAGCAGCCAAGACGGGACAGGGGTGTACGAGCAGTACTTC.

The chain employs TRBV20-1 and TRBJ1-6; D uncertain. In germline, CDR1 is DFQATT, CDR2 SNEGSKA (reference sequence). V was clipped by 3 bases and J by 11 bases, with 14 bases between them. This CDR3 contains 13 residues. The CDR3 nucleotides read TGCAGTGCTAGGGTTTTCCGGCACCCACCCCTCCACTTT. This encodes CSARVFRHPPLHF.

This clonotype was seen a few times. J is TRBJ2-1 and V is TRBV29-1; 9 positions agree with TRBD2. Germline V lookup: CDR1 SQVTM, CDR2 ANQGSEA. CDR3 length: 19 amino acids. Trimming removed 3 bases from V and 4 bases from J; junction bases left unmatched: 19. CDR3 amino acids: CSVDRVRGLRAGGYNEQFF. The CDR3 nucleotides are TGCAGCGTTGATCGGGTCAGGGGATTAAGAGCGGGAGGTTACAATGAGCAGTTCTTC.